The sequence of this TCR beta chain was determined in a study of cytomegalovirus exposure and HLA in healthy donors. Germline-derived CDR1 and CDR2 are SQVTM and ANQGSEA. The CDR3 covers 13 residues. The V gene end was trimmed by 2 bases and the J gene end by 5 bases; junction bases not matched to a gene: 4. The PCR had 60 Vbeta and 13 Jbeta primers. Data came from immunoSEQ multiplex PCR; TCRdb stores just in-frame clones and leaves some out. Of about 78,000 clones listed, approximately 80% are singletons. The rearrangement joins TRBV29-1 to TRBJ2-7, with 9 bases identical to TRBD1. The specimen sequenced was PBMCs. This TCR derives from a woman aged 50 to 60 in good health and CMV-seropositive. CDR3 in amino acids: CSVEPGQGDEQYF. DNA for the CDR3: TGCAGCGTTGAACCGGGACAGGGAGACGAGCAGTACTTC.